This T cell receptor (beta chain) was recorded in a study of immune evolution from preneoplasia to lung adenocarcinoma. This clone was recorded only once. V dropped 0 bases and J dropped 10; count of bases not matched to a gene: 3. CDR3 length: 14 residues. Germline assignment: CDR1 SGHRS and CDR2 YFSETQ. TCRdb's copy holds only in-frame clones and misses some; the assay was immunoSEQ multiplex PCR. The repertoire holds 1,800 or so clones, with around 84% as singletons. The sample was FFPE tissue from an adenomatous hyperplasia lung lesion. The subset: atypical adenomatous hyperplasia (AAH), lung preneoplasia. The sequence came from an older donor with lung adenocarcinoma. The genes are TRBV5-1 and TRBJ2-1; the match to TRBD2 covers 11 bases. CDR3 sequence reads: CASSLAGTSGEQFF. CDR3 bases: TGCGCCAGCAGCTTGGCCGGGACTAGCGGCGAGCAGTTCTTC. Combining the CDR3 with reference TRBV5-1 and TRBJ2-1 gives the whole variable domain KAGVTQTPRYLIKTRGQQVTLSCSPISGHRSVSWYQQTPGQGLQFLFEYFSETQRNKGNFPGRFSGRQFSNSRSEMNVSTLELGDSALYLCASSLAGTSGEQFFGPGTRLTVL.